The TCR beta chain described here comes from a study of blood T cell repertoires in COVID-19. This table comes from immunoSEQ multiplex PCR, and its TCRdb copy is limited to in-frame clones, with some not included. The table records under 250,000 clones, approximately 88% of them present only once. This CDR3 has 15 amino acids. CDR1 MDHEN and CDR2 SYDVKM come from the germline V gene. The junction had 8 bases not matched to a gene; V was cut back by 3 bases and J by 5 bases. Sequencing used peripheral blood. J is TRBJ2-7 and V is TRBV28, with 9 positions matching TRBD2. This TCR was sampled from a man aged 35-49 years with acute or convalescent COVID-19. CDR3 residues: CASSLFSGSNHEQYF. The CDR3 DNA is TGTGCCAGCAGTTTGTTTAGCGGGAGCAACCACGAGCAGTACTTC.